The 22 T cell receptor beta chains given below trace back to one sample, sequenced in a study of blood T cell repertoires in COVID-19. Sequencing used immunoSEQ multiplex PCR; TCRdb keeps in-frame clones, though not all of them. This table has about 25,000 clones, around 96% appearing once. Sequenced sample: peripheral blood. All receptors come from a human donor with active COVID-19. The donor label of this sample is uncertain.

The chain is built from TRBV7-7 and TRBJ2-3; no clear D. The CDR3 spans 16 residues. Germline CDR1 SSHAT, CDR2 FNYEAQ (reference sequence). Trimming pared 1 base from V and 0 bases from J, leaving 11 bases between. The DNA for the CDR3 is TGTGCCAGCAGCTTAGGGGCACGTACCAGCACAGATACGCAGTATTTT. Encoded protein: CASSLGARTSTDTQYF.

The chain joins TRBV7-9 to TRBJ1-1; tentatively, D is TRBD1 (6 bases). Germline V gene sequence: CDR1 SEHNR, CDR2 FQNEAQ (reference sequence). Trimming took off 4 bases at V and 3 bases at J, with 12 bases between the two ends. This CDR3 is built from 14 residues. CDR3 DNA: TGTGCCAGCAGCTCGGACAGCGGGGACACTGAAGCTTTCTTT. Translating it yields CASSSDSGDTEAFF.

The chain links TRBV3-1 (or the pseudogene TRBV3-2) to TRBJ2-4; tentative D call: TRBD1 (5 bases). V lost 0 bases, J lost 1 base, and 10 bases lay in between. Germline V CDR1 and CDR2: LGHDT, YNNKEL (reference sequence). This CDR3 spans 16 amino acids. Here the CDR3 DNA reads TGTGCCAGCAGCCAAGAGGGCAGGGTGGCCAAAAACATTCAGTACTTC. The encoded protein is CASSQEGRVAKNIQYF.

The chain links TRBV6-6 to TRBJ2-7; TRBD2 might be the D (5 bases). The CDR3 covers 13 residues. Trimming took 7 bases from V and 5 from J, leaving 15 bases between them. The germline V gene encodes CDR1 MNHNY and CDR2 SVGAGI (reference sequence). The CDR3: CASIKAATDEQYF. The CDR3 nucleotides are TGTGCCAGCATCAAAGCGGCTACAGACGAGCAGTACTTC.

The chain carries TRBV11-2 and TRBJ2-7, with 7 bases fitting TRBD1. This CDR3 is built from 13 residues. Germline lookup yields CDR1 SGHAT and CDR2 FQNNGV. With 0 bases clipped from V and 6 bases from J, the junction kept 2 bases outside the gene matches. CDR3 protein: CASSLDPGGEQYF. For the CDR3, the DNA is TGTGCCAGCAGCTTAGATCCAGGGGGCGAGCAGTACTTC.

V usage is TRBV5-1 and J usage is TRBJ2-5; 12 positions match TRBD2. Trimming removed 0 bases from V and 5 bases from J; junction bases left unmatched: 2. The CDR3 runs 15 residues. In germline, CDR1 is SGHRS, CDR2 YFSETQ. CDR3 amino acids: CASSLEGTSGETQYF. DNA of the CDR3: TGCGCCAGCAGCTTGGAGGGGACTAGCGGGGAGACCCAGTACTTC.

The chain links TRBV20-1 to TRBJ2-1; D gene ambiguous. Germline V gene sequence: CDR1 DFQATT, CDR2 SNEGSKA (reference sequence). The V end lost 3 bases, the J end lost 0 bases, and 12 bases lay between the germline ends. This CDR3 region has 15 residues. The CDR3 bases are TGCAGTGCTAGTAATCTAAGGAGCTCCTACAATGAGCAGTTCTTC. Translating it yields CSASNLRSSYNEQFF.

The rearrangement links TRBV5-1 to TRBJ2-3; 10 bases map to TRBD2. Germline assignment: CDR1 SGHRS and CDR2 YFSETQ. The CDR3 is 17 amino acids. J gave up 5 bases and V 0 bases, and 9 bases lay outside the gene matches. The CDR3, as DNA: TGCGCCAGCAGCTTGGGACCAGCGGGGGGGCCGGGAGATACGCAGTATTTT. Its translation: CASSLGPAGGPGDTQYF.

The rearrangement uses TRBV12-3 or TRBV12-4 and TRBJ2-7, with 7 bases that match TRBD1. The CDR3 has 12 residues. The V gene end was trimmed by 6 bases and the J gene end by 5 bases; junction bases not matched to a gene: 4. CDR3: CASSPTGDEQYF. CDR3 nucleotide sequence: TGTGCCAGCAGCCCTACAGGGGACGAGCAGTACTTC.

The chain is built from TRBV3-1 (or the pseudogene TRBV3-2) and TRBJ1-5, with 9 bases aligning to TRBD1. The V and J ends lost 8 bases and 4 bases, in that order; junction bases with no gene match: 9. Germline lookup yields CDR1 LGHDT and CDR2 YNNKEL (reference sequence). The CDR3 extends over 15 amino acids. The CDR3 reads CASAQGTGLNQPQHF. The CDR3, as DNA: TGTGCCAGCGCCCAGGGGACAGGGCTTAATCAGCCCCAGCATTTT.

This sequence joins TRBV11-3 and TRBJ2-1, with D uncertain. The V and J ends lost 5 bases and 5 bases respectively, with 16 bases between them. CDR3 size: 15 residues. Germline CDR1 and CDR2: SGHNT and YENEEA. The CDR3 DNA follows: TGTGCCAGCAGCCTTAGGCTAGGCTGGGACAATGAGCAGTTCTTC. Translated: CASSLRLGWDNEQFF. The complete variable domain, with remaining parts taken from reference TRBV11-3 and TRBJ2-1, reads EAGVVQSPRYKIIEKKQPVAFWCNPISGHNTLYWYLQNLGQGPELLIRYENEEAVDDSQLPKDRFSAERLKGVDSTLKIQPAELGDSAVYLCASSLRLGWDNEQFFGPGTRLTVL.

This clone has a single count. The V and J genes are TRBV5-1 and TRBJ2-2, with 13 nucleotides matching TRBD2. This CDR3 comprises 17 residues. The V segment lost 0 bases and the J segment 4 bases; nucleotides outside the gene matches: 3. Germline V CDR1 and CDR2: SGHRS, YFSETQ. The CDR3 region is CASSLGTSGRSTGELFF. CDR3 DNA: TGCGCCAGCAGCTTGGGGACTAGCGGGAGAAGCACCGGGGAGCTGTTTTTT. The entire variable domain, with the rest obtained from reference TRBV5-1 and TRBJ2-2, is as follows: KAGVTQTPRYLIKTRGQQVTLSCSPISGHRSVSWYQQTPGQGLQFLFEYFSETQRNKGNFPGRFSGRQFSNSRSEMNVSTLELGDSALYLCASSLGTSGRSTGELFFGEGSRLTVL.

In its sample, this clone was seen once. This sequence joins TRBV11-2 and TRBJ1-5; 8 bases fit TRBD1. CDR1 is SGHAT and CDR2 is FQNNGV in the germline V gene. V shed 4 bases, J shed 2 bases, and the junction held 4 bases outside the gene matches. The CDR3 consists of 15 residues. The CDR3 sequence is CASSSQGGGNQPQHF. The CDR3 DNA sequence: TGTGCCAGCAGCTCACAGGGGGGCGGCAATCAGCCCCAGCATTTT.

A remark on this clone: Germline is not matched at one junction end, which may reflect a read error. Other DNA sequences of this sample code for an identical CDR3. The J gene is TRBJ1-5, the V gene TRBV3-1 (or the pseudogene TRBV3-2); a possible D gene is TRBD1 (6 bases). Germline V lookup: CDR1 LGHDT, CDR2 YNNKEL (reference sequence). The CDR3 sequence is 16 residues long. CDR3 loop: CASSQNWGGREQPQHF. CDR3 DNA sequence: TGCGCCAGCAGCCAGAATTGGGGGGGGCGGGAGCAGCCCCAGCATTTT.

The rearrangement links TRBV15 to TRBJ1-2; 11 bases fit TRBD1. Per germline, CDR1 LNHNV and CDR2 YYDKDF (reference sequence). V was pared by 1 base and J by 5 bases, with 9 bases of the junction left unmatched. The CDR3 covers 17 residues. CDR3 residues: CATSRAPRTGGEYGYTF. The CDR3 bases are TGTGCCACCAGCAGAGCCCCGAGGACAGGGGGCGAGTATGGCTACACCTTC. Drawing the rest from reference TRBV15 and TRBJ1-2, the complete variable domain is DAMVIQNPRYQVTQFGKPVTLSCSQTLNHNVMYWYQQKSSQAPKLLFHYYDKDFNNEADTPDNFQSRRPNTSFCFLDIRSPGLGDTAMYLCATSRAPRTGGEYGYTFGSGTRLTVV.

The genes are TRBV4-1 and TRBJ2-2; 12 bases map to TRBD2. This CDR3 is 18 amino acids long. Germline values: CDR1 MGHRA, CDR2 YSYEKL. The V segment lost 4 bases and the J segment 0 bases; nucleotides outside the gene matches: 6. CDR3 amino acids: CASSPRTSGVSNTGELFF. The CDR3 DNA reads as TGCGCCAGCAGCCCCCGGACTAGCGGGGTGTCGAACACCGGGGAGCTGTTTTTT.

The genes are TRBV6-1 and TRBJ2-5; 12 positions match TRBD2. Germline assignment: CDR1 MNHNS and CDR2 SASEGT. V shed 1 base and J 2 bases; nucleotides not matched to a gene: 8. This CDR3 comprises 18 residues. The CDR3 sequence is CASSEELAGGPIQETQYF. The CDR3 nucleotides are TGTGCCAGCAGTGAAGAACTAGCGGGGGGCCCGATTCAAGAGACCCAGTACTTC.

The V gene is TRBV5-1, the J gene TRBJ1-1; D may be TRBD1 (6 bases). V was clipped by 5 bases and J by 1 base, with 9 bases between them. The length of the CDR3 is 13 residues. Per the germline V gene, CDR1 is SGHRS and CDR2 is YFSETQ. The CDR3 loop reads CASSVQGNTEAFF. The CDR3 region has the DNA TGCGCCAGCAGTGTACAGGGGAACACTGAAGCTTTCTTT.

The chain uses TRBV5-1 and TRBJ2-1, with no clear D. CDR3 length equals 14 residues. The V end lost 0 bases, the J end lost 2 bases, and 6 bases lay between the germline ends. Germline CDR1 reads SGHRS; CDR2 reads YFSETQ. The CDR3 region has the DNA TGCGCCAGCAGCTTGGACCAGGCCTACAATGAGCAGTTCTTC. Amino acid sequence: CASSLDQAYNEQFF. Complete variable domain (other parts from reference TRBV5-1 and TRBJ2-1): KAGVTQTPRYLIKTRGQQVTLSCSPISGHRSVSWYQQTPGQGLQFLFEYFSETQRNKGNFPGRFSGRQFSNSRSEMNVSTLELGDSALYLCASSLDQAYNEQFFGPGTRLTVL.

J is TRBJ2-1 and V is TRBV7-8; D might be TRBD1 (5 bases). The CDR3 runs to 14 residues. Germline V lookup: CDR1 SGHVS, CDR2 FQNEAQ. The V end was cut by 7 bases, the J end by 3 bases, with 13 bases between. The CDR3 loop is CASNIGQGYNEQFF. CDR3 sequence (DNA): TGTGCCAGCAACATCGGGCAGGGCTACAATGAGCAGTTCTTC.

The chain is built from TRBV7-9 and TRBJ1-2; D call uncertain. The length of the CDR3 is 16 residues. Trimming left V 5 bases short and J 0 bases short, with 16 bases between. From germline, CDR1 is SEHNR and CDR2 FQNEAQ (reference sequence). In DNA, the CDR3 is TGTGCCAGCAGCATAGGGCAGGCGATCACTAACTATGGCTACACCTTC. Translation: CASSIGQAITNYGYTF. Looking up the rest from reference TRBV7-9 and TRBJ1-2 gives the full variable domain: DTGVSQNPRHKITKRGQNVTFRCDPISEHNRLYWYRQTLGQGPEFLTYFQNEAQLEKSRLLSDRFSAERPKGSFSTLEIQRTEQGDSAMYLCASSIGQAITNYGYTFGSGTRLTVV.

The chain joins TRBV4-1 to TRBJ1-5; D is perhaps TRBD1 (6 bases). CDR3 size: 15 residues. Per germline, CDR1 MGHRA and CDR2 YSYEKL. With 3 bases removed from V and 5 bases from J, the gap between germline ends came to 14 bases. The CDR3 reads CASSQGRQAYQPQHF. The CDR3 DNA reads TGCGCCAGCAGCCAGGGACGACAGGCATATCAGCCCCAGCATTTT.